This TCR beta chain is drawn from a study of T cell repertoires in ileal Crohn's disease. A note on this clone: As yet, its antigen is unknown.

Whole-study results and caveats: Compared with CD4 T cells, sorted CD8 cells carried more expanded clones. Clonal expansions were more frequent in active smokers than non-smokers at surgery.

Sequenced by immunoSEQ multiplex PCR; TCRdb stores in-frame clones only, minus some. Of roughly 15,000 clones listed, around four fifths are singletons. The clonotype comes from an adult with Crohn's disease. The sample taken for sequencing was ileal tissue.

CDR3 in amino acids: CASSVSPNYEQYF. For the CDR3, the DNA is TGTGCCAGCAGCGTATCCCCAAACTACGAGCAGTACTTC. This chain uses TRBV9 with TRBJ2-7; D unclear. The CDR3 length is 13 residues. Trimming left V 1 base short and J 3 bases short, with 8 bases between. The germline V gene has CDR1 SGDLS and CDR2 YYNGEE. Looking up the rest from reference TRBV9 and TRBJ2-7 gives the full variable domain: DSGVTQTPKHLITATGQRVTLRCSPRSGDLSVYWYQQSLDQGLQFLIQYYNGEERAKGNILERFSAQQFPDLHSELNLSSLELGDSALYFCASSVSPNYEQYFGPGTRLTVT.